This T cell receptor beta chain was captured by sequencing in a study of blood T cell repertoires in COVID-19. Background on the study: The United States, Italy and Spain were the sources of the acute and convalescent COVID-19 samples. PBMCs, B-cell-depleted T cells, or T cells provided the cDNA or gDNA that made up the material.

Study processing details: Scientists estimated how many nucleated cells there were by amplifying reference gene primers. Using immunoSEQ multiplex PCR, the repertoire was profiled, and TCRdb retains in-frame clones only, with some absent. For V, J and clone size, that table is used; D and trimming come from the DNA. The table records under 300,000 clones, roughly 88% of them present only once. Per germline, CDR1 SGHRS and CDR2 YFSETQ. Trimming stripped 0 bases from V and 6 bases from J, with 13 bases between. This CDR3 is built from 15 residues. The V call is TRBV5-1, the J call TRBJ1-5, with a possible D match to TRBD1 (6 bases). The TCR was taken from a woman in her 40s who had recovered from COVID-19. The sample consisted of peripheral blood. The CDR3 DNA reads TGCGCCAGCAGCTTGGCTGGGGGGGCAGGTCAGCCCCAGCATTTT. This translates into CASSLAGGAGQPQHF.